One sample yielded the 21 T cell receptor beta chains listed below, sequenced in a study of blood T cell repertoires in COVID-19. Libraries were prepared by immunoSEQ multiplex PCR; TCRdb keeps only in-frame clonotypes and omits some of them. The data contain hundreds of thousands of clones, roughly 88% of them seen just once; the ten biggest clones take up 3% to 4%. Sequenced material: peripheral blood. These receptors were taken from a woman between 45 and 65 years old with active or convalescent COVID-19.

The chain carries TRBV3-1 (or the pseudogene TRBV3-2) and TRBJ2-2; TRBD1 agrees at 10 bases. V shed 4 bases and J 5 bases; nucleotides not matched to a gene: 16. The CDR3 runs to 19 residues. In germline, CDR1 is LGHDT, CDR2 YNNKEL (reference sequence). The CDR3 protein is CASSRGQGLLSTGTGELFF. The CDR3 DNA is TGTGCCAGCAGCCGGGGACAGGGGCTACTATCCACGGGGACCGGGGAGCTGTTTTTT.

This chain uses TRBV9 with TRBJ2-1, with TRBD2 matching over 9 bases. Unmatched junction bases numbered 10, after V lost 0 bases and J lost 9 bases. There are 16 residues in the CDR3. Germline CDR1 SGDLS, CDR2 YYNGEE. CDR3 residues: CASSVGRAGGPSEQFF. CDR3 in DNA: TGTGCCAGCAGCGTAGGCAGGGCGGGGGGGCCAAGTGAGCAGTTCTTC.

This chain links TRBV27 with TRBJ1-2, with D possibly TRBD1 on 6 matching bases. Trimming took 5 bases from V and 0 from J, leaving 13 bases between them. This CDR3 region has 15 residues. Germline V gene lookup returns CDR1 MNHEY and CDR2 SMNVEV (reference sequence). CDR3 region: CASSPKTGSNYGYTF. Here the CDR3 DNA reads TGTGCCAGCAGTCCAAAGACAGGTTCTAACTATGGCTACACCTTC.

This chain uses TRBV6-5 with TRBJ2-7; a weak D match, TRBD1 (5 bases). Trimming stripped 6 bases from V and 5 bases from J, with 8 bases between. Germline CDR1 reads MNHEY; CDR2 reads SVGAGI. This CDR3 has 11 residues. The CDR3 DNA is TGTGCCAGCAGGGGGCCCCACGAGCAGTACTTC. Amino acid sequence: CASRGPHEQYF.

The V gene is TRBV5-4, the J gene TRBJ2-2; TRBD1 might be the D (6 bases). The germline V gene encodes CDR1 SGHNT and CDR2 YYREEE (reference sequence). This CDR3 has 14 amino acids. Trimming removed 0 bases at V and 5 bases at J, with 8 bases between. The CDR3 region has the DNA TGTGCCAGCAGCTTGGTGGGGGCGACCGGGGAGCTGTTTTTT. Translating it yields CASSLVGATGELFF. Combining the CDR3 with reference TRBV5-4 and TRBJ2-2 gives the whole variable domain ETGVTQSPTHLIKTRGQQVTLRCSSQSGHNTVSWYQQALGQGPQFIFQYYREEENGRGNFPPRFSGLQFPNYSSELNVNALELDDSALYLCASSLVGATGELFFGEGSRLTVL.

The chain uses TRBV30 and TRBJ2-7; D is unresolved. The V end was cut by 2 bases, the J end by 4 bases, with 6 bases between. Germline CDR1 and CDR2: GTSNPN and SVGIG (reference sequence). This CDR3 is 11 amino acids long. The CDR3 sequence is CAWSLRYEQYF. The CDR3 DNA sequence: TGTGCCTGGAGTTTGAGATACGAGCAGTACTTC. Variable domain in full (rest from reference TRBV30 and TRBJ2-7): SQTIHQWPATLVQPVGSPLSLECTVEGTSNPNLYWYRQAAGRGLQLLFYSVGIGQISSEVPQNLSASRPQDRQFILSSKKLLLSDSGFYLCAWSLRYEQYFGPGTRLTVT.

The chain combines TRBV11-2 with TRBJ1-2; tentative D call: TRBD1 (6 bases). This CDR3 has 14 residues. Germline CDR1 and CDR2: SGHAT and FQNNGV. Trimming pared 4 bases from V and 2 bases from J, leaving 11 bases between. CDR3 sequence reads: CASSYSDSNYGYTF. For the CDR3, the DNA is TGTGCCAGCAGCTACTCGGACAGCAACTATGGCTACACCTTC. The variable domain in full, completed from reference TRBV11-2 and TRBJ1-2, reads EAGVAQSPRYKIIEKRQSVAFWCNPISGHATLYWYQQILGQGPKLLIQFQNNGVVDDSQLPKDRFSAERLKGVDSTLKIQPAKLEDSAVYLCASSYSDSNYGYTFGSGTRLTVV.

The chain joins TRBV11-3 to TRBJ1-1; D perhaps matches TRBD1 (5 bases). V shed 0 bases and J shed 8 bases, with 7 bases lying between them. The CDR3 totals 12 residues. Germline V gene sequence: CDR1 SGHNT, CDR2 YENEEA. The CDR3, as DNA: TGTGCCAGCAGCTTAGATGACAGCGAAGCTTTCTTT. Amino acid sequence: CASSLDDSEAFF.

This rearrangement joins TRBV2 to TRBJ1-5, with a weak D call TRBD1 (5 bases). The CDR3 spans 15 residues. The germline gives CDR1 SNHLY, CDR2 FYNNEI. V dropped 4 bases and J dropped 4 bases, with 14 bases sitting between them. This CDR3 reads CASSGPKGRNQPQHF. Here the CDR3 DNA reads TGTGCCAGCAGTGGCCCGAAGGGGAGGAATCAGCCCCAGCATTTT.

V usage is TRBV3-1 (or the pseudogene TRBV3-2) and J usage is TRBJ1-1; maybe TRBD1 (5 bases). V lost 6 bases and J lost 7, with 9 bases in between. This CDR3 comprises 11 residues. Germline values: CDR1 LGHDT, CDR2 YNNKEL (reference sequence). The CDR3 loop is CASSFDSEAFF. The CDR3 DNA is TGTGCCAGCAGTTTCGACAGTGAAGCTTTCTTT.

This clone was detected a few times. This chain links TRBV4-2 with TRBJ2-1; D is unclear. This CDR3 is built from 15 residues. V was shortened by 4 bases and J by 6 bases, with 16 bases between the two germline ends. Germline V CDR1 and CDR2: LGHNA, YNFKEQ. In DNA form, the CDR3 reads TGTGCCAGCAGCCCGACGAGGTCCGTCGGCAATGAGCAGTTCTTC. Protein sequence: CASSPTRSVGNEQFF.

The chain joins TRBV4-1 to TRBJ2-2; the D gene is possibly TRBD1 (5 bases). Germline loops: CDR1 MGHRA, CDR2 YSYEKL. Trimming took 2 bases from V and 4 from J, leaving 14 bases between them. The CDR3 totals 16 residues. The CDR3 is CASSQMARVGTGELFF. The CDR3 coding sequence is TGCGCCAGCAGCCAAATGGCCAGGGTGGGCACCGGGGAGCTGTTTTTT.

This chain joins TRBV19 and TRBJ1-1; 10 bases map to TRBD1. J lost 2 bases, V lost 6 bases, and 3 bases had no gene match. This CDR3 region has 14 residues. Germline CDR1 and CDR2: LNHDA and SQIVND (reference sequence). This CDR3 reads CASSQTGGNTEAFF. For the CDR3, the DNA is TGTGCCAGTAGCCAGACAGGGGGCAACACTGAAGCTTTCTTT. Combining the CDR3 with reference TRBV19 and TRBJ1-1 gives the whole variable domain DGGITQSPKYLFRKEGQNVTLSCEQNLNHDAMYWYRQDPGQGLRLIYYSQIVNDFQKGDIAEGYSVSREKKESFPLTVTSAQKNPTAFYLCASSQTGGNTEAFFGQGTRLTVV.

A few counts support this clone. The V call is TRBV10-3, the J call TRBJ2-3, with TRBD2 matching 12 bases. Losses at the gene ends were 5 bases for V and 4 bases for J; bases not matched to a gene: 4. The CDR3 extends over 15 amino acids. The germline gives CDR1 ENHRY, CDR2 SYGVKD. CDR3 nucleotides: TGTGCCATCAGTCCACTAGCGGGGGGATCAGATACGCAGTATTTT. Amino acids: CAISPLAGGSDTQYF.

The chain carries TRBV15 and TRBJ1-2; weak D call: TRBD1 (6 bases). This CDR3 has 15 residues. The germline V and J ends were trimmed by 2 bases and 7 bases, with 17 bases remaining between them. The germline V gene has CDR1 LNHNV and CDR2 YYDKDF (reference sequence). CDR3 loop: CATSRQGNRDTGYTF. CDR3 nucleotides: TGTGCCACCAGCAGACAAGGAAACAGGGATACTGGCTACACCTTC.

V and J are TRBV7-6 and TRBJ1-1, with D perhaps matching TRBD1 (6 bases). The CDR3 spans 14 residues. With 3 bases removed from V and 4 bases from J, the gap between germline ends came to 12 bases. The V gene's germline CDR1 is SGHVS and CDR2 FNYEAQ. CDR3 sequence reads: CASSLGGGSTEAFF. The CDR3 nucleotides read TGTGCCAGCAGCTTGGGAGGGGGGAGCACTGAAGCTTTCTTT.

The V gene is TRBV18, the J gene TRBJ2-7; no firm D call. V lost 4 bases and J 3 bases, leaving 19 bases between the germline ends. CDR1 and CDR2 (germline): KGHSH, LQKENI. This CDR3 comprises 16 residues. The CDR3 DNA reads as TGTGCCAGCTCACGTCCTGATGGTAATCGACTCTACGAGCAGTACTTC. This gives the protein CASSRPDGNRLYEQYF.

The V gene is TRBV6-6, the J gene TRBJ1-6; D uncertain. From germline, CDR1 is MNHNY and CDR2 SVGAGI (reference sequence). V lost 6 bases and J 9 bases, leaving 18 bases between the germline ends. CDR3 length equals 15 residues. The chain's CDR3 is CASSPPRGDGSPLHF. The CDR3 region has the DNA TGTGCCAGCAGCCCCCCGCGGGGAGATGGTTCACCCCTCCACTTT.

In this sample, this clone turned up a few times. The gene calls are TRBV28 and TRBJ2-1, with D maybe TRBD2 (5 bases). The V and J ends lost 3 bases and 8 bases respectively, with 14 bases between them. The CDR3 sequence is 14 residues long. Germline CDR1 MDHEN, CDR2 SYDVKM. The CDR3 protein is CASSLPKRSDEQFF. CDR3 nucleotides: TGTGCCAGCAGTTTGCCGAAGCGGTCGGATGAGCAGTTCTTC.

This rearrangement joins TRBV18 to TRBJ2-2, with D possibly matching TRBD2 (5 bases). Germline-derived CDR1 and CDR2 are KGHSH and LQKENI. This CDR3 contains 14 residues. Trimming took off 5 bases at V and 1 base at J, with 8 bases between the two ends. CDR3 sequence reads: CASSSRENTGELFF. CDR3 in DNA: TGTGCCAGCTCAAGCCGGGAGAACACCGGGGAGCTGTTTTTT.

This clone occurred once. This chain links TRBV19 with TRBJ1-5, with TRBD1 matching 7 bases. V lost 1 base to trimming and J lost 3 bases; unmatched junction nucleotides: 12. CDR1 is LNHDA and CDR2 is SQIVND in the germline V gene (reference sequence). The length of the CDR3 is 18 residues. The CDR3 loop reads CASSIAGQVLGYNQPQHF. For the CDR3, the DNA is TGTGCCAGTAGTATAGCTGGACAGGTTCTAGGTTACAATCAGCCCCAGCATTTT.